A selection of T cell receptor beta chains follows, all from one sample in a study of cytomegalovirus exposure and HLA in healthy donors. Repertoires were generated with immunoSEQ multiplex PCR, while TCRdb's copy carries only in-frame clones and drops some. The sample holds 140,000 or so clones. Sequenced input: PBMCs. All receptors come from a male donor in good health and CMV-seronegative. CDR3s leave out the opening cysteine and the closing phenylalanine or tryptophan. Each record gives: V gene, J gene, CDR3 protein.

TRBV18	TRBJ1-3	ASSPPDRDFGNTIY
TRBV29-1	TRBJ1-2	SVAGTGATYGYT
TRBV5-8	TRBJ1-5	ASSLGRGNQPQH
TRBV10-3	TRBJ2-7	AISGSGTAKLEQY
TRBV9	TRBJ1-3	ASSGNTAGGNTIY
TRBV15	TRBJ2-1	ATSREFGNNEQF
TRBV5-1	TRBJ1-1	ASNLLQMNTEAF
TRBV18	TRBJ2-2	ASSPGQANTGELF
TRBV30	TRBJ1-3	AWSATWTGAGNTIY
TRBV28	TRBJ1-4	ASRPDIEREKLF
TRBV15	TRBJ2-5	ATSRRQIQETQY
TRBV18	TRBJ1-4	ASSRDRKDEKLF
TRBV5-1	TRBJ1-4	ASSWGQSNEKLF
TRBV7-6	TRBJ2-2	ASSLGAGDAGELF
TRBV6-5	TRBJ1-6	ASGGWSPLH
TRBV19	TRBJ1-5	ASIERGLGNQPQH
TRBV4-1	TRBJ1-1	ASSQDWSRGGTEAF
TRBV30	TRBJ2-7	AWTPGWQRSNYEQY
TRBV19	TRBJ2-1	ASSIDPGSSYNEQF
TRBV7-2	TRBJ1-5	ASSSPGGGQPQH
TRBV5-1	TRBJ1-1	ASSSDTSEAF
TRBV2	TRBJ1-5	ASRGTGGSQPQH
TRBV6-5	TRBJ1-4	ASSYSIGTGEEKLF
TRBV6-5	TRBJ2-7	ASRARFFQVYEQY
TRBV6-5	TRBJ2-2	ASSRTANTGELF
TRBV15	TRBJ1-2	ATSRDPRVDDGYT
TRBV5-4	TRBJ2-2	ASSWDNRKDTSGELF
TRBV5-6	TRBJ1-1	ASSFSANTEAF
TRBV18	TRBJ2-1	ASSPLGQSDNEQF
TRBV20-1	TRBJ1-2	SGDRAGGYT
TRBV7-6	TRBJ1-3	ASSLGPGVGNTIY
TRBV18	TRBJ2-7	ASSPRVTSGSGSYEQY
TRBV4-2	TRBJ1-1	ASSQLTPNIEAF
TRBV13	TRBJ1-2	ASSPPSTGPYGYT
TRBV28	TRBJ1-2	ASSLGQGTYYGYT
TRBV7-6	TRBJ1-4	ASSHGGGATFNEKLF